The clone carrying this TCR beta chain was seen a few times. Its antigen is still unknown. TCRdb analysed the 5' RACE reads with MiXCR anew, one entry per CDR3 protein. The profile shows 500,000 to 650,000 distinct CDR3 sequences, about 12% of them singletons. The sample comes from a study of T cells after yellow fever vaccination. The study's findings and limits: Highly abundant clonotypes carried over from the bulk population could end up in FACS-sorted repertoires as contaminants. The secondary response peaked faster, at day 5 versus 15, but was weaker.

The sequencing here drew on PBMCs, taken on the day of the yellow fever booster vaccination. This TCR was recovered from a man between 25 and 39 years old who received the YFV17D yellow fever vaccine.

The CDR3 DNA follows: TGCAGTGCTACCCCAAAGGGCGGTAGCGGGAGACCCCATGAGCAGTTCTTC. Translation gives CSATPKGGSGRPHEQFF. This chain connects TRBV20-1 to TRBJ2-1; 9 positions match TRBD2. Germline CDR1 and CDR2: DFQATT and SNEGSKA (reference sequence). This CDR3 contains 17 residues. Germline trimming cut 4 bases from V and 8 bases from J; bases unmatched to any gene: 18.